Presented here are 6 T cell receptor beta chains from one specimen sequenced in a study of blood T cell repertoires in COVID-19. Here immunoSEQ multiplex PCR was the method, and the copy in TCRdb shows in-frame clones only, minus some. The repertoire has roughly 70,000 clones, roughly 79% of them found once; the top ten carry around a fifth. The sample taken for sequencing was peripheral blood. The receptors were sampled from a man aged 70-80 years with acute or convalescent COVID-19.

This clone was recorded a few times. The V gene is TRBV10-3, the J gene TRBJ1-5; D might be TRBD1 (6 bases). The length of the CDR3 is 16 residues. Trimming shortened V by 5 bases and J by 2 bases, and 16 bases separated the two germline ends. Germline loops: CDR1 ENHRY, CDR2 SYGVKD. The CDR3 nucleotides read TGTGCCATCAGTCCATCCGGGGGGGCAGGCAATCAGCCCCAGCATTTT. Translated: CAISPSGGAGNQPQHF.

The chain couples TRBV20-1 to TRBJ2-4, with D possibly matching TRBD2 (6 bases). This CDR3 is built from 13 residues. The V gene lost 3 bases and the J gene lost 6 bases, with 12 bases spanning the gap. The germline gives CDR1 DFQATT, CDR2 SNEGSKA (reference sequence). Written as DNA, the CDR3 is TGCAGTGCTAGTGACGGGAGTGGAAACATTCAGTACTTC. It is translated as CSASDGSGNIQYF.

The CDR3 sequence is CASSHGGPQETQYF. CDR3 nucleotide sequence: TGCGCCAGCAGCCACGGAGGGCCTCAAGAGACCCAGTACTTC. The chain combines TRBV5-1 with TRBJ2-5; tentatively, D is TRBD2 (6 bases). The germline V and J ends were trimmed by 4 bases and 2 bases, with 12 bases remaining between them. CDR3 length equals 14 residues. Germline CDR1 and CDR2: SGHRS and YFSETQ.

This chain joins TRBV11-2 and TRBJ2-2, with 7 bases that match TRBD1. J was trimmed by 1 base and V by 4 bases; bases with no gene match: 3. Germline loops: CDR1 SGHAT, CDR2 FQNNGV. The CDR3 covers 15 residues. The CDR3 spells CASSSNRGNTGELFF. The CDR3 DNA reads TGTGCCAGCAGCTCGAACAGGGGGAACACCGGGGAGCTGTTTTTT.

The chain uses TRBV11-2 and TRBJ2-1, with TRBD1 matching over 9 bases. Germline V gene data show CDR1 as SGHAT and CDR2 as FQNNGV. There are 14 residues in the CDR3. The J segment lost 8 bases and the V segment lost 3 bases, leaving 5 bases of the junction unmatched. The CDR3 reads CASSFKGQGDEQFF. The CDR3 DNA is TGTGCCAGCAGCTTTAAGGGACAGGGCGATGAGCAGTTCTTC.

V usage is TRBV13 and J usage is TRBJ2-2; 7 positions agree with TRBD1. This CDR3 comprises 15 residues. Germline trimming cut 5 bases from V and 2 bases from J; bases unmatched to any gene: 5. Germline values: CDR1 PRHDT, CDR2 FYEKMQ (reference sequence). CDR3 bases: TGTGCCAGCAGCCTCGGGACAGCCAACACCGGGGAGCTGTTTTTT. Its translation is CASSLGTANTGELFF. Based on the CDR3 plus reference TRBV13 and TRBJ2-2, the full variable domain is AAGVIQSPRHLIKEKRETATLKCYPIPRHDTVYWYQQGPGQDPQFLISFYEKMQSDKGSIPDRFSAQQFSDYHSELNMSSLELGDSALYFCASSLGTANTGELFFGEGSRLTVL.